The 32 T cell receptor beta chains below were found in one sample sequenced in a study of cytomegalovirus exposure and HLA in healthy donors. The method was immunoSEQ multiplex PCR; TCRdb's version includes in-frame clones alone and lacks a portion of them. The sample has around 71,000 clones, roughly 94% seen once; the top ten hold approximately 1.5%. Sequenced sample: PBMCs. Receptors were obtained from a man aged 18-30 years in good health and CMV-seropositive.

This clone was recorded once. V gene TRBV27 combines with J gene TRBJ1-3, with D perhaps TRBD1 (5 bases). The CDR3 runs 15 residues. V was clipped by 8 bases and J by 3 bases, with 17 bases between them. Germline-derived CDR1 and CDR2 are MNHEY and SMNVEV (reference sequence). CDR3 loop: CASWSPTVGGNTIYF. CDR3 nucleotide sequence: TGTGCCAGCTGGTCCCCGACAGTAGGTGGAAACACCATATATTTT.

The gene calls are TRBV10-3 and TRBJ1-5; unclear D gene. The CDR3 sequence is 15 residues long. V was pared by 3 bases and J by 1 base, with 10 bases between. Germline lookup yields CDR1 ENHRY and CDR2 SYGVKD. CDR3 DNA sequence: TGTGCCATCAGTGAAAGGCCGAGGAGCAATCAGCCCCAGCATTTT. It is translated as CAISERPRSNQPQHF.

The chain employs TRBV7-6 and TRBJ1-3; D remains ambiguous. V was pared by 4 bases and J by 0 bases, with 16 bases between. This CDR3 contains 17 residues. Germline CDR1 SGHVS, CDR2 FNYEAQ. CDR3 amino acids: CASSSLLLRSSGNTIYF. As DNA, the CDR3 is TGTGCCAGCAGCTCCCTACTTCTGAGGTCCTCTGGAAACACCATATATTTT.

The chain recombines TRBV7-6 with TRBJ2-7; 7 bases fit TRBD2. The CDR3 totals 13 residues. V shed 1 base and J 7 bases; nucleotides not matched to a gene: 4. Germline values: CDR1 SGHVS, CDR2 FNYEAQ. In DNA form, the CDR3 reads TGTGCCAGCAGCTTAGGACTAGCTATGGAGCAGTACTTC. This encodes CASSLGLAMEQYF.

This clone was observed a handful of times. The chain has TRBV2 and TRBJ2-2, with D possibly matching TRBD2 (6 bases). Germline loops: CDR1 SNHLY, CDR2 FYNNEI. The CDR3 extends over 14 amino acids. Trimming took 6 bases from V and 5 from J, leaving 13 bases between them. CDR3 nucleotides: TGTGCCAGCAGGGAACGGGAGCGGACCGGGGAGCTGTTTTTT. It codes for CASRERERTGELFF.

V is TRBV19 and J is TRBJ2-3, with 13 bases fitting TRBD2. CDR3 length: 13 amino acids. Germline loops: CDR1 LNHDA, CDR2 SQIVND (reference sequence). With V trimmed by 9 bases and J by 4 bases, 1 base remained unmatched. The CDR3 here is CASGLAGADTQYF. CDR3 sequence (DNA): TGTGCCAGCGGACTAGCGGGAGCAGATACGCAGTATTTT. Full variable domain (rest looked up from reference TRBV19 and TRBJ2-3): DGGITQSPKYLFRKEGQNVTLSCEQNLNHDAMYWYRQDPGQGLRLIYYSQIVNDFQKGDIAEGYSVSREKKESFPLTVTSAQKNPTAFYLCASGLAGADTQYFGPGTRLTVL.

This clone occurred once. The DNA for the CDR3 is TGTGCCAGCAGCCCGACTAGCGGGGGGGCCAAAGAGACCCAGTACTTC. Its translation: CASSPTSGGAKETQYF. The chain carries TRBV9 and TRBJ2-5; 14 bases fit TRBD2. CDR1 is SGDLS and CDR2 is YYNGEE in the germline V gene. The J segment lost 3 bases and the V segment lost 4 bases, leaving 5 bases of the junction unmatched. The CDR3 is made up of 16 amino acids.

The chain couples TRBV7-8 to TRBJ1-2, with 10 bases identical to TRBD1. The CDR3 runs to 14 residues. The V gene end was trimmed by 4 bases and the J gene end by 7 bases; junction bases not matched to a gene: 6. Germline V gene data show CDR1 as SGHVS and CDR2 as FQNEAQ. Here the CDR3 reads CASSSLDRGGGYTF. The CDR3, as DNA: TGTGCCAGCAGCTCCCTGGACAGGGGGGGTGGCTACACCTTC.

The chain combines TRBV6-5 with TRBJ2-5, with 7 bases matching TRBD2. The germline V gene encodes CDR1 MNHEY and CDR2 SVGAGI. The length of the CDR3 is 16 residues. V shed 0 bases, J shed 10 bases, and the junction held 14 bases outside the gene matches. CDR3 nucleotides: TGTGCCAGCAGTTACTCGAAGGGCGGGAGCCCCGGTGGCCAGTACTTC. Encoded protein: CASSYSKGGSPGGQYF.

This chain connects TRBV6-1 to TRBJ1-4; D is perhaps TRBD1 (5 bases). This CDR3 has 16 residues. Trimming removed 0 bases from V and 5 bases from J, with 13 bases in between. Germline loops: CDR1 MNHNS, CDR2 SASEGT. The CDR3 is CASSEARRGGNEKLFF. CDR3 sequence (DNA): TGTGCCAGCAGTGAAGCACGAAGGGGCGGAAATGAAAAACTGTTTTTT.

The chain employs TRBV5-1 and TRBJ1-6, with D possibly TRBD1 on 6 matching bases. V was pared by 1 base and J by 6 bases, with 11 bases between. The germline gives CDR1 SGHRS, CDR2 YFSETQ. CDR3 length: 15 residues. This CDR3 reads CASSLTGRTNSPLHF. In DNA, the CDR3 is TGCGCCAGCAGCTTGACAGGGCGGACTAATTCACCCCTCCACTTT.

The chain joins TRBV6-5 to TRBJ2-2, with TRBD1 matching 11 bases. CDR1 is MNHEY and CDR2 is SVGAGI in the germline V gene. With V trimmed by 8 bases and J by 6 bases, 5 bases remained unmatched. The CDR3 sequence is 14 residues long. The CDR3 here is CASRRTGGSGELFF. CDR3 sequence (DNA): TGTGCCAGCCGGCGGACAGGGGGCTCCGGGGAGCTGTTTTTT.

V and J are TRBV5-1 and TRBJ2-7, with a weak D call TRBD2 (5 bases). CDR3 length equals 14 residues. The V gene lost 0 bases and the J gene lost 2 bases, with 9 bases spanning the gap. Germline V CDR1 and CDR2: SGHRS, YFSETQ. The DNA of the CDR3 is TGCGCCAGCAGCTTGGGAGGGATCCCCTACGAGCAGTACTTC. Protein: CASSLGGIPYEQYF.

The chain is built from TRBV30 and TRBJ1-2; unclear D gene. CDR1 and CDR2 (germline): GTSNPN, SVGIG (reference sequence). Trimming removed 3 bases from V and 1 base from J, with 9 bases in between. The CDR3 contains 13 residues. CDR3 nucleotide sequence: TGTGCCTGGAGCCATGGAGTTAACTATGGCTACACCTTC. Its protein product is CAWSHGVNYGYTF.

The gene calls are TRBV6-1 and TRBJ2-7; no firm D call. Trimming removed 6 bases at V and 2 bases at J, with 14 bases between. The CDR3 spans 14 residues. CDR1 is MNHNS and CDR2 is SASEGT in the germline V gene. The CDR3 reads CASRATRPTYEQYF. The CDR3 bases are TGTGCCAGCAGGGCCACGAGGCCGACCTACGAGCAGTACTTC.

The V and J genes are TRBV28 and TRBJ2-1; 16 bases map to TRBD2. The germline V gene encodes CDR1 MDHEN and CDR2 SYDVKM. The CDR3 is 15 amino acids. J gave up 8 bases and V 6 bases, and 4 bases lay outside the gene matches. The CDR3 DNA reads TGTGCCAGCAGCAGGGGACTAGCGGGAGGGTATGAGCAGTTCTTC. This translates into CASSRGLAGGYEQFF.

The chain couples TRBV7-3 to TRBJ1-2, with 8 bases lining up with TRBD1. The ends lost 2 bases at V and 8 bases at J; junction bases unmatched: 13. This CDR3 region has 16 residues. Germline V gene sequence: CDR1 SGHTA, CDR2 FQGTGA. CDR3 coding DNA: TGTGCCAGCAGCTTATCTCCAAGGACAGGGCGGGAGGGCTACACCTTC. Encoded protein: CASSLSPRTGREGYTF.

The J gene is TRBJ1-1, the V gene TRBV6-5, with 7 positions matching TRBD1. This CDR3 region has 13 residues. Losses at the gene ends were 6 bases for V and 5 bases for J; bases not matched to a gene: 6. Germline V gives CDR1 MNHEY, CDR2 SVGAGI. The CDR3 region is CASRPTGATEAFF. The CDR3, as DNA: TGTGCCAGCAGACCCACAGGGGCGACTGAAGCTTTCTTT.

The chain joins TRBV5-1 to TRBJ2-1; D is possibly TRBD2 (5 bases). CDR1 SGHRS and CDR2 YFSETQ come from the germline V gene. The germline V and J ends were trimmed by 0 bases and 5 bases, with 9 bases remaining between them. This CDR3 region has 14 residues. The CDR3, as DNA: TGCGCCAGCAGCTTGGCCCTAGCCGACAATGAGCAGTTCTTC. It encodes CASSLALADNEQFF.

This sequence joins TRBV10-1 and TRBJ1-2, with 7 bases matching TRBD1. Germline V gene lookup returns CDR1 WNHNN and CDR2 SYGVQD (reference sequence). The ends lost 2 bases at V and 4 bases at J; junction bases unmatched: 10. The length of the CDR3 is 16 residues. CDR3 protein: CASSEAKQGRSYGYTF. In DNA, the CDR3 is TGCGCCAGCAGTGAGGCTAAACAGGGGAGGAGCTATGGCTACACCTTC.

The chain carries TRBV9 and TRBJ2-3; no firm D call. From germline, CDR1 is SGDLS and CDR2 YYNGEE. The length of the CDR3 is 12 residues. V gave up 0 bases and J gave up 5 bases, with 4 bases separating them. The CDR3 protein is CASSVAGDTQYF. The CDR3 DNA reads as TGTGCCAGCAGCGTAGCGGGAGATACGCAGTATTTT.

CDR3 sequence: CASSKPGESDTQYF. CDR3 DNA sequence: TGTGCCAGCAGCAAACCTGGGGAGTCAGATACGCAGTATTTT. The chain has TRBV11-3 and TRBJ2-3, with a weak D call TRBD2 (5 bases). Trimming took 5 bases from V and 4 from J, leaving 13 bases between them. Germline lookup yields CDR1 SGHNT and CDR2 YENEEA. The CDR3 covers 14 residues.

The chain couples TRBV10-3 to TRBJ1-5; TRBD1 aligns across 7 bases. This CDR3 is 15 amino acids long. The J segment lost 3 bases and the V segment lost 5 bases, leaving 7 bases of the junction unmatched. Germline-derived CDR1 and CDR2 are ENHRY and SYGVKD. CDR3 in DNA: TGTGCCATCAGTCCAGCCGACAGGGACAATCAGCCCCAGCATTTT. Its translation: CAISPADRDNQPQHF.

The gene calls are TRBV2 and TRBJ1-3; no definite D call. The CDR3 totals 14 residues. Germline lookup yields CDR1 SNHLY and CDR2 FYNNEI. V was pared by 6 bases and J by 4 bases, with 13 bases between. The CDR3 loop is CASRFEGRGNTIYF. In DNA form, the CDR3 reads TGTGCCAGCAGATTCGAGGGTAGGGGAAACACCATATATTTT. Variable domain in full (rest from reference TRBV2 and TRBJ1-3): EPEVTQTPSHQVTQMGQEVILRCVPISNHLYFYWYRQILGQKVEFLVSFYNNEISEKSEIFDDQFSVERPDGSNFTLKIRSTKLEDSAMYFCASRFEGRGNTIYFGEGSWLTVV.

As DNA, the CDR3 is TGTGCCAGCAGCCTTGGATCTAGCGGACCCTACAATGAGCAGTTCTTC. Amino acids: CASSLGSSGPYNEQFF. The rearrangement links TRBV5-6 to TRBJ2-1; 7 positions agree with TRBD2. The CDR3 length is 16 residues. From germline, CDR1 is SGHDT and CDR2 YYEEEE. The ends lost 4 bases at V and 2 bases at J; junction bases unmatched: 9.

V gene TRBV6-5 combines with J gene TRBJ2-5; unclear D gene. In germline, CDR1 is MNHEY, CDR2 SVGAGI. The CDR3 runs 14 residues. The germline V and J ends were trimmed by 2 bases and 7 bases, with 14 bases remaining between them. The CDR3 DNA reads TGTGCCAGCAGTTACGGCTCAGGTGTGGGGACCCAGTACTTC. This translates into CASSYGSGVGTQYF.

The V call is TRBV13, the J call TRBJ2-2; the match to TRBD2 covers 8 bases. Per the germline V gene, CDR1 is PRHDT and CDR2 is FYEKMQ (reference sequence). The V segment lost 2 bases and the J segment 1 base; nucleotides outside the gene matches: 12. The CDR3 is 19 amino acids. CDR3 residues: CASSLYSRWTSRNTGELFF. Written as DNA, the CDR3 is TGTGCCAGCAGCTTATACTCCCGGTGGACTAGCAGGAACACCGGGGAGCTGTTTTTT.

This chain connects TRBV7-2 to TRBJ2-7, with D perhaps TRBD2 (6 bases). Between the trimmed V and J ends, which lost 4 bases and 5 bases, there was a span of 12 bases. The CDR3 runs to 13 residues. CDR1 and CDR2 (germline): SGHTA, FQGNSA. CDR3 sequence (DNA): TGTGCCAGCAGCTCCTGGAGGGAGAACGAGCAGTACTTC. It encodes CASSSWRENEQYF.

Worth noting for this clone: Other DNA sequences from this sample encode an identical CDR3 as well. This sequence joins TRBV27 and TRBJ2-7; no reliable D call. The germline V gene has CDR1 MNHEY and CDR2 SMNVEV (reference sequence). The CDR3 sequence is 11 residues long. The V gene lost 4 bases and the J gene lost 3 bases, with 4 bases spanning the gap. The CDR3: CASSSFYEQYF. DNA of the CDR3: TGTGCCAGCAGTTCCTTCTACGAGCAGTACTTC.

V and J are TRBV5-4 and TRBJ2-5, with 7 nucleotides matching TRBD2. The CDR3 has 15 residues. The V gene end was trimmed by 0 bases and the J gene end by 2 bases; junction bases not matched to a gene: 4. CDR1 and CDR2 (germline): SGHNT, YYREEE (reference sequence). The chain's CDR3 is CASSLASGLQETQYF. The CDR3 region has the DNA TGTGCCAGCAGCTTGGCTAGCGGCCTACAAGAGACCCAGTACTTC.

Within the sample, this clone is medium-sized. The gene calls are TRBV13 and TRBJ1-2; maybe TRBD1 (6 bases). Germline assignment: CDR1 PRHDT and CDR2 FYEKMQ (reference sequence). This CDR3 comprises 14 residues. V lost 4 bases and J lost 5, with 14 bases in between. CDR3 region: CASSSTDRRYGYTF. For the CDR3, the DNA is TGTGCCAGCAGCTCAACTGACAGGAGGTATGGCTACACCTTC.

The chain joins TRBV6-5 to TRBJ1-1; 10 nucleotides match TRBD1. The CDR3 sequence is 16 residues long. V was pared by 2 bases and J by 1 base, with 4 bases of the junction left unmatched. Germline-derived CDR1 and CDR2 are MNHEY and SVGAGI. The chain's CDR3 is CASSYPGTGENTEAFF. CDR3 in DNA: TGTGCCAGCAGTTACCCCGGGACAGGGGAGAACACTGAAGCTTTCTTT.